Listed below are T cell receptor beta chains from one sample, sequenced in a study of CXCR3-negative and CXCR3-positive naive CD8 T cells. Using the 5' RACE reads, TCRdb records one entry per CDR3 protein without DNA. The sample is made up of tens of thousands of distinct CDR3 sequences, and the top ten hold roughly 1.5% of it. What was sequenced was naive CXCR3- CD8+ T cells from blood. The origin of the receptors is a human donor in good health. Some clones in this sample may be carry-over from other donors' samples. Both conserved end residues are part of each CDR3.

j_call	v_call	cdr3_aa
TRBJ2-1	TRBV7-9	CASKGVSGANEQFF
TRBJ2-4	TRBV7-2	CASSWGSSEGPKNIQYF
TRBJ1-1	TRBV18	CASSRGTGYMNTEAFF
TRBJ2-7	TRBV5-1	CASSLDRVGHEQYF
TRBJ2-5	TRBV7-8	CASSPQVPPGETQYF
TRBJ2-1	TRBV28	CASSALLAGWDNEQFF
TRBJ1-1	TRBV7-3	CASSADMGDTEAFF
TRBJ1-1	TRBV6-2/TRBV6-3	CASSLTSAEAFF
TRBJ2-5	TRBV7-6	CASSLGAVETQYF
TRBJ2-3	TRBV7-2	CASSLDGTSTDTQYF
TRBJ1-1	TRBV5-4	CASSPRTGGVYTEAFF
TRBJ2-7	TRBV7-9	CASSSGLAGSGAYEQYF
TRBJ2-3	TRBV28	CASSSPADTQYF
TRBJ1-3	TRBV29-1	CSVVGGDRAGNTIYF
TRBJ2-1	TRBV19	CPSGGGSGEQFF
TRBJ2-7	TRBV29-1	CSARTGTYEQYF
TRBJ2-1	TRBV11-3	CASSAWRAGDNEQFF
TRBJ1-2	TRBV4-3	CASSQDLDGLYGYTF
TRBJ2-7	TRBV20-1	CSARGQGVAYEQYF
TRBJ1-1	TRBV19	CASTMAGVGAFF
TRBJ1-4	TRBV4-3	CASSQDLGRNEKLFF
TRBJ2-1	TRBV20-1	CSARDGSISYNEQFF
TRBJ2-5	TRBV6-2/TRBV6-3	CASSYSSEAQRGSSETQYF
TRBJ2-1	TRBV6-2/TRBV6-3	CASSLGIEQFF
TRBJ2-7	TRBV11-2	CASSLVAGPYYEQYF
TRBJ1-3	TRBV7-8	CASSSRGMALRNTIYF
TRBJ2-7	TRBV29-1	CSVELNYEQYF
TRBJ2-1	TRBV29-1	CSVEGPRQGLYNEQFF
TRBJ2-5	TRBV28	CASSFMENQETQYF